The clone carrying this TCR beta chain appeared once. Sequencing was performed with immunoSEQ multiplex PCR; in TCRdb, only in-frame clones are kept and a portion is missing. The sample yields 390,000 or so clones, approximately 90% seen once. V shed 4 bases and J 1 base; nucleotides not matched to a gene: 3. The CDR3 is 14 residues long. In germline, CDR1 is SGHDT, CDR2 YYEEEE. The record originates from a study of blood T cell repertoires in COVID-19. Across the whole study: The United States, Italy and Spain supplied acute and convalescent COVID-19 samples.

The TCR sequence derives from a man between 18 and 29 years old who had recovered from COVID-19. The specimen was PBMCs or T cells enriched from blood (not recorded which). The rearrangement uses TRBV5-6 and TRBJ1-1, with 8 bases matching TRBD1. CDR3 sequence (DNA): TGTGCCAGCAGCCCCGGGACAGGGAACACTGAAGCTTTCTTT. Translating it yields CASSPGTGNTEAFF.